This T cell receptor (beta chain) was found in a study of post-analysis software for immune sequencing data. Concerning this clonotype itself: Antigen specificity is unknown.

The study, taken as a whole, reports: Under F measure analysis, samples from one preparation batch co-clustered strongly. Those with multiple sclerosis, the patient group, showed significantly lower normalized Chao1 diversity than controls.

Unique-molecular-identifier-tagged TCR beta cDNA libraries were used. Yield was approximately 500,000 cDNA molecules from 1 to 10 million T cells. Using its own MiXCR run on the PCR reads, TCRdb lists one record per CDR3 protein. The sample lists some 890,000 distinct CDR3 sequences, roughly 50% seen once, with approximately 4.2% in the top ten. Input material: blood. The clonotype originates from a girl aged 5-17 years with multiple sclerosis.

The CDR3 DNA reads as TGTGCCAGCAGCCCGATAAGGGGCCCCAAACTGAGCTATGGCTACACCTTC. Translating it yields CASSPIRGPKLSYGYTF. The V call is TRBV6-1, the J call TRBJ1-2, with a weak D call TRBD1 (5 bases). Germline V lookup: CDR1 MNHNS, CDR2 SASEGT. The CDR3 runs 17 residues. Trimming removed 6 bases at V and 4 bases at J, with 24 bases between.